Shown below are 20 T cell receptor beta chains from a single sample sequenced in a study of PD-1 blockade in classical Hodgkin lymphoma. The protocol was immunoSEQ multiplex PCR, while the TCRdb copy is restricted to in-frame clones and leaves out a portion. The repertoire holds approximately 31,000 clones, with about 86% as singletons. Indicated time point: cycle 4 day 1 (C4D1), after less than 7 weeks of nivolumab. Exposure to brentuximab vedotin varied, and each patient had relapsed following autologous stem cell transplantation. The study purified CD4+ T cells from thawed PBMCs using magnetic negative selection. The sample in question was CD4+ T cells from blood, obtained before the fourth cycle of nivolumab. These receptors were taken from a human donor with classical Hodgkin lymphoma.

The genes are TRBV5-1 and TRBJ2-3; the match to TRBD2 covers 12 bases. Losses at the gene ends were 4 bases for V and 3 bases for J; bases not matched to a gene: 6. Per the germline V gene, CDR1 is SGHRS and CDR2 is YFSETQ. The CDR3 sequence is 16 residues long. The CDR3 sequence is CASSRVLAGGTDTQYF. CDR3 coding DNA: TGCGCCAGCAGCCGGGTACTAGCGGGGGGAACAGATACGCAGTATTTT.

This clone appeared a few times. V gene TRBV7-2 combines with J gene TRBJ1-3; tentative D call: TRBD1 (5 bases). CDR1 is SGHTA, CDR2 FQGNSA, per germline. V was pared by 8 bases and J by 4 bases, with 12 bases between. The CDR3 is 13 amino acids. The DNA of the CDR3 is TGTGCCAGCCGCGGGACCGCGGGAAACACCATATATTTT. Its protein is CASRGTAGNTIYF. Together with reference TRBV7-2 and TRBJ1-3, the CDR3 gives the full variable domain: GAGVSQSPSNKVTEKGKDVELRCDPISGHTALYWYRQSLGQGLEFLIYFQGNSAPDKSGLPSDRFSAERTGGSVSTLTIQRTQQEDSAVYLCASRGTAGNTIYFGEGSWLTVV.

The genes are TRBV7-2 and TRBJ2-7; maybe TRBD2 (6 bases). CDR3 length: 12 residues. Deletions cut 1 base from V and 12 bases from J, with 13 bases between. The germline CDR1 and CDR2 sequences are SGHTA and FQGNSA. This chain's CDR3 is CASSLVAGRWYF. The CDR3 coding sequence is TGTGCCAGCAGCTTAGTCGCGGGGCGATGGTACTTC.

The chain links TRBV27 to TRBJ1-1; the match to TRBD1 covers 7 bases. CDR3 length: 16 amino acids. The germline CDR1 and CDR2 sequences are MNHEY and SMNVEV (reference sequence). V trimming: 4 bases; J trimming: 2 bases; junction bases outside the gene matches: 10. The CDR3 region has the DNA TGTGCCAGCAGTTCTCCACCCCGACAGGGTAACACTGAAGCTTTCTTT. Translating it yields CASSSPPRQGNTEAFF.

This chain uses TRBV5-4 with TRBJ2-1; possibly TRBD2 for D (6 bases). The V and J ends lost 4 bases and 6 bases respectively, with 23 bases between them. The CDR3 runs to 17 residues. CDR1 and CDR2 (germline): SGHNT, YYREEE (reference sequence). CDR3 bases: TGTGCCAGCAGCCTTCGCTCGGGGGTACTCCCCTCCAATGAGCAGTTCTTC. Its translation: CASSLRSGVLPSNEQFF.

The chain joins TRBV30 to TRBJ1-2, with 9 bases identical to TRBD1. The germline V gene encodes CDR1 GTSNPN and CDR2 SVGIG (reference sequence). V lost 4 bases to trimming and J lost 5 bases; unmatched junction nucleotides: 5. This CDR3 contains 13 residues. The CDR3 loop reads CAWTGTGLYGYTF. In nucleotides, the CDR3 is TGTGCCTGGACCGGGACAGGGTTGTATGGCTACACCTTC.

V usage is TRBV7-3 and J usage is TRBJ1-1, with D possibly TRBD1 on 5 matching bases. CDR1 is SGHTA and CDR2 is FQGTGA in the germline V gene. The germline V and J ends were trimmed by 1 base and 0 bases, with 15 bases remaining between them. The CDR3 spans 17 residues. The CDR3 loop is CASSLRSVGPMNTEAFF. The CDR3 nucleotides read TGTGCCAGCAGCTTAAGGTCCGTGGGGCCGATGAACACTGAAGCTTTCTTT.

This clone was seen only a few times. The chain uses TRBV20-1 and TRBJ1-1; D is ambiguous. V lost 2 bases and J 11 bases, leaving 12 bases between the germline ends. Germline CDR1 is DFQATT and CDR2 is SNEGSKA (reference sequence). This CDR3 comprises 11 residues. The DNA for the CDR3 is TGCAGTGCTAGATTCCGACTGGGGGCTTTCTTT. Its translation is CSARFRLGAFF.

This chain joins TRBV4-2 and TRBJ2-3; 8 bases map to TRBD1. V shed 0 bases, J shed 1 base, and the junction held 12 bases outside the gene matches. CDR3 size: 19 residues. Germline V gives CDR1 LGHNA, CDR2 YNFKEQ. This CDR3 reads CASSQDYMGPGQGTDTQYF. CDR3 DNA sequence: TGTGCCAGCAGCCAAGATTACATGGGACCGGGACAGGGCACAGATACGCAGTATTTT.

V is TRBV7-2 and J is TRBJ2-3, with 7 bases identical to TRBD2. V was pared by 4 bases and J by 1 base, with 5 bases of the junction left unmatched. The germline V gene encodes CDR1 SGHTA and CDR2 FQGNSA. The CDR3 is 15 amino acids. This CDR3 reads CASSSGLGGTDTQYF. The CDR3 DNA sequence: TGTGCCAGCAGCTCTGGACTAGGGGGCACAGATACGCAGTATTTT.

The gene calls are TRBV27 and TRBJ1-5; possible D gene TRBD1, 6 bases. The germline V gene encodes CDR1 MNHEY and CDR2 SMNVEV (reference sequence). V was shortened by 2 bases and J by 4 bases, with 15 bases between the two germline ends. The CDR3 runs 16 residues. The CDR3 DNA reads TGTGCCAGCAGTTTAACAGGGAAGGTAGGGAATCAGCCCCAGCATTTT. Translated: CASSLTGKVGNQPQHF.

The CDR3 sequence is CASSPTRGGGEQFF. CDR3 coding DNA: TGTGCCAGCTCCCCAACTCGGGGGGGCGGTGAGCAGTTCTTC. This chain links TRBV18 with TRBJ2-1, with 8 positions matching TRBD2. The junction had 10 bases not matched to a gene; V was cut back by 6 bases and J by 9 bases. The CDR3 covers 14 residues. Per germline, CDR1 KGHSH and CDR2 LQKENI.

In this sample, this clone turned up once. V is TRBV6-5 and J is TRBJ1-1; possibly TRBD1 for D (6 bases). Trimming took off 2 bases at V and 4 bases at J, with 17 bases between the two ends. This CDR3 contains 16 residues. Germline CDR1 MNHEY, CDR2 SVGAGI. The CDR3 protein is CASSYGRTVRGTEAFF. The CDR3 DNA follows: TGTGCCAGCAGTTACGGTCGGACGGTCAGGGGCACTGAAGCTTTCTTT.

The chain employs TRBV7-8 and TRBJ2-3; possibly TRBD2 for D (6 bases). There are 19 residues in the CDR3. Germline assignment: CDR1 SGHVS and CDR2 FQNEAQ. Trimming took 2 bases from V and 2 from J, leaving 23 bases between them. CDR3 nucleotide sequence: TGTGCCAGCAGCTTATATGGGAAAGGGACTTCGGCCCTCACAGATACGCAGTATTTT. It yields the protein CASSLYGKGTSALTDTQYF.

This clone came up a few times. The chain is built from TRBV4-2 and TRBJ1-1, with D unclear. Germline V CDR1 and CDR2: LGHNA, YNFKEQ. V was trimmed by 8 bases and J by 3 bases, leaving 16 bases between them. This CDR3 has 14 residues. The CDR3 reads CASAGIGRDTEAFF. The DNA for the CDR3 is TGTGCCAGCGCCGGAATTGGAAGGGACACTGAAGCTTTCTTT.

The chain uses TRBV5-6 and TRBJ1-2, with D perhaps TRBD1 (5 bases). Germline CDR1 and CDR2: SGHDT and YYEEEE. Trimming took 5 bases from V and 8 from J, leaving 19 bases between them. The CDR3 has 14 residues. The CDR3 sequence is CASSSDTHRGGYTF. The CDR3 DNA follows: TGTGCCAGCAGTTCTGACACACACCGGGGGGGCTACACCTTC. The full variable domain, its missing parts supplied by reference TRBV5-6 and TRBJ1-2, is DAGVTQSPTHLIKTRGQQVTLRCSPKSGHDTVSWYQQALGQGPQFIFQYYEEEERQRGNFPDRFSGHQFPNYSSELNVNALLLGDSALYLCASSSDTHRGGYTFGSGTRLTVV.

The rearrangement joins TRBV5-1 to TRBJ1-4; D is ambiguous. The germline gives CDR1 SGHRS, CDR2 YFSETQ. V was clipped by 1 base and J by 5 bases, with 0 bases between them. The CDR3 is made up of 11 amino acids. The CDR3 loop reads CASSLNEKLFF. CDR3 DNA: TGCGCCAGCAGCTTGAATGAAAAACTGTTTTTT.

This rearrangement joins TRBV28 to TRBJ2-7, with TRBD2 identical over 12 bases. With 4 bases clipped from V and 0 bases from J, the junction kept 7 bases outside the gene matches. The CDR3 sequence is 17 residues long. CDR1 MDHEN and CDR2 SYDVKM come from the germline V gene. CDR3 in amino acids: CASSSGLAGYSSYEQYF. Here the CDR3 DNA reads TGTGCCAGCAGTTCCGGACTAGCGGGGTATAGCTCCTACGAGCAGTACTTC.

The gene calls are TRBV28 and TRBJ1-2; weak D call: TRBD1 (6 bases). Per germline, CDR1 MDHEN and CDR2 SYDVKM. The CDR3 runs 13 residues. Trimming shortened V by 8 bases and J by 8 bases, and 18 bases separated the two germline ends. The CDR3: CASAPAGAGGYTF. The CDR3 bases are TGTGCCAGCGCCCCCGCGGGGGCGGGGGGCTACACCTTC.

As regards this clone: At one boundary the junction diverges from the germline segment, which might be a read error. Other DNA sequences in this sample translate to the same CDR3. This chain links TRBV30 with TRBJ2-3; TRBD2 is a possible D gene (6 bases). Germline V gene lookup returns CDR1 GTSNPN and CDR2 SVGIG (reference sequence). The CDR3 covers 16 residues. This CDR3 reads CAWSNLGGAGIDTQYF. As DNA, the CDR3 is TGCGCCTGGAGTAATTTAGGAGGGGCCGGGATAGATACGCAGTATTTT.